These 28 T cell receptor beta chains came from one sample sequenced in a study of T cell repertoires in cytomegalovirus infection (dated by TCRdb to between 2017 and 2020). TCRdb lists the instrument as Illumina HiSeq 1500. TCRdb itself trimmed the public reads at Q25 with fastp, ran MiXCR and retained productive beta chains. Rows with a matching CDR3 protein are joined into one entry that keeps the most common DNA and genes. Across this sample there are roughly 310,000 distinct CDR3 sequences, with 17% seen only once. The ten biggest clones cover around 11% of the sample. The sequencing sample was made of PBMCs. These TCRs come from a human donor in good health (CMV status not recorded). Some clones in this sample may be carry-over from other donors' samples.

The chain joins TRBV5-1 to TRBJ1-4, with TRBD1 matching 8 bases. V gave up 3 bases and J gave up 6 bases; unmatched junction bases: 7. The CDR3 extends over 15 amino acids. Germline values: CDR1 SGHRS, CDR2 YFSETQ. CDR3 loop: CASSSGQGFYEKLFF. The CDR3 DNA reads as TGCGCCAGCAGCTCCGGACAGGGCTTTTATGAAAAACTGTTTTTT.

The gene calls are TRBV12-3 or TRBV12-4 and TRBJ2-7; D tentatively reads TRBD1 or TRBD2 (6 bases each). The CDR3 runs 14 residues. The CDR3 loop is CTPAGMGAEYEQYF. The CDR3 DNA sequence: TGTACACCAGCGGGTATGGGGGCGGAATACGAGCAGTACTTC.

The genes are TRBV6-6 and TRBJ2-1; TRBD2 agrees at 11 bases. CDR1 and CDR2 from the germline V gene are MNHNY and SVGAGI (reference sequence). V was clipped by 0 bases and J by 8 bases; unmatched bases: 6. This CDR3 is 16 amino acids long. The CDR3 DNA reads as TGTGCCAGCAGTTACTCGACGGGACTAGCGGTCGATGAGCAGTTCTTC. Translating it yields CASSYSTGLAVDEQFF.

This chain joins TRBV28 and TRBJ2-7, with TRBD1 matching over 9 bases. The CDR3 has 15 amino acids. The germline V gene has CDR1 MDHEN and CDR2 SYDVKM. J gave up 2 bases and V 7 bases, and 9 bases lay outside the gene matches. Here the CDR3 reads CASKVLGTGPYEQYF. For the CDR3, the DNA is TGTGCCAGCAAGGTGTTGGGGACAGGGCCCTACGAGCAGTACTTC.

The chain has TRBV12-3 or TRBV12-4 and TRBJ2-6; D might be TRBD2 (6 bases). Trimming cost V 5 bases and J 9 bases, with 11 bases left between them. The CDR3 sequence is 13 residues long. CDR3 nucleotide sequence: TGTGCCAGCAGTAGCGGGCCGGTCAACGTCCTGACTTTC. Its protein product is CASSSGPVNVLTF.

The chain is built from TRBV6-6 and TRBJ1-2; a weak D match, TRBD1 (5 bases). V dropped 2 bases and J dropped 1 base, with 11 bases sitting between them. This CDR3 is 15 amino acids long. The germline CDR1 and CDR2 sequences are MNHNY and SVGAGI (reference sequence). This chain's CDR3 is CASSYPGEINYGYTF. The CDR3 DNA follows: TGTGCCAGCAGTTACCCGGGGGAAATTAACTATGGCTACACCTTC.

This clonotype was seen many times. This rearrangement joins TRBV7-2 to TRBJ1-2; D is ambiguous. The germline V gene encodes CDR1 SGHTA and CDR2 FQGNSA. Trimming removed 5 bases at V and 3 bases at J, with 10 bases between. The CDR3 sequence is 13 residues long. CDR3 protein: CASSPDADYGYTF. The CDR3 region has the DNA TGTGCCAGCAGCCCAGATGCGGACTATGGCTACACCTTC.

The chain joins TRBV20-1 to TRBJ1-5; D is unclear. Germline loops: CDR1 DFQATT, CDR2 SNEGSKA (reference sequence). V gave up 0 bases and J gave up 2 bases, with 17 bases separating them. CDR3 length equals 17 residues. The CDR3 sequence: CSARDPLGRGGNQPQHF. The CDR3, as DNA: TGCAGTGCTAGAGACCCTCTCGGTCGGGGAGGCAATCAGCCCCAGCATTTT.

The chain links TRBV11-1 to TRBJ1-2; D unresolved. Germline V gene sequence: CDR1 SGHAT, CDR2 FQDESV (reference sequence). The CDR3 totals 15 residues. V shed 5 bases and J shed 1 base, with 14 bases lying between them. The CDR3 loop is CASSPLGSLNYGYTF. CDR3 coding DNA: TGTGCCAGCAGCCCACTGGGGAGCCTTAACTATGGCTACACCTTC.

This clonotype was detected ten times or more. This sequence joins TRBV7-2 and TRBJ1-1, with 7 positions matching TRBD1. Germline V gene lookup returns CDR1 SGHTA and CDR2 FQGNSA. With V trimmed by 1 base and J by 3 bases, 5 bases remained unmatched. This CDR3 comprises 15 residues. CDR3 region: CASSLVQGLHTEAFF. The DNA of the CDR3 is TGTGCCAGCAGCTTAGTACAGGGGCTGCACACTGAAGCTTTCTTT.

V gene TRBV7-2 combines with J gene TRBJ1-2, with 12 bases that match TRBD1. Germline V gene lookup returns CDR1 SGHTA and CDR2 FQGNSA. The CDR3 is made up of 20 amino acids. Germline trimming cut 4 bases from V and 3 bases from J; bases unmatched to any gene: 18. The CDR3 DNA follows: TGTGCCAGCAGCTCCCAAAGAGAGACCGGGACAGGGGGCTCTCACTATGGCTACACCTTC. Protein: CASSSQRETGTGGSHYGYTF.

Ten or more counts support this clonotype. The rearrangement links TRBV12-3 or TRBV12-4 to TRBJ1-5; TRBD1 aligns across 8 bases. J lost 5 bases, V lost 6 bases, and 12 bases had no gene match. The CDR3 contains 16 residues. CDR3 protein: CASSKQGASGYQPQHF. The CDR3 nucleotides read TGTGCCAGCAGCAAGCAGGGGGCGTCAGGGTATCAGCCCCAGCATTTT.

The genes are TRBV12-3 or TRBV12-4 and TRBJ1-1, with D possibly TRBD1 on 6 matching bases. V lost 6 bases to trimming and J lost 1 base, with 18 bases between them. The CDR3 length is 16 residues. The CDR3 nucleotides read TGTGCCAGCAGCCCGGGGGCACAACGGGGGAACACTGAAGCTTTCTTT. Its protein product is CASSPGAQRGNTEAFF.

This clonotype was counted at least ten times. The chain has TRBV7-2 and TRBJ2-5; 11 nucleotides align to TRBD1. J was trimmed by 4 bases and V by 5 bases; bases with no gene match: 6. The CDR3 is 15 amino acids. Per germline, CDR1 SGHTA and CDR2 FQGNSA. The CDR3 spells CASSIGQGAGETQYF. CDR3 in DNA: TGTGCCAGCAGCATCGGACAGGGGGCAGGAGAGACCCAGTACTTC.

This clonotype was observed a few times. The CDR3 region is CASSPWQGANNEQFF. For the CDR3, the DNA is TGTGCCAGCAGTCCATGGCAGGGGGCGAACAATGAGCAGTTCTTC. The V call is TRBV6-2 or TRBV6-3, the J call TRBJ2-1; 8 bases are shared with TRBD1. Per the germline V gene, CDR1 is MNHEY and CDR2 is SVGEGT. The CDR3 runs to 15 residues. Trimming took 5 bases from V and 5 from J; bases not matched to a gene: 8.

Notes on this clonotype: Mismatch with germline at one junction end may stem from a read error. The chain employs TRBV6-5 and TRBJ2-4; 8 bases are shared with TRBD2. From germline, CDR1 is MNHEY and CDR2 SVGAGI. This CDR3 is 16 amino acids long. This chain's CDR3 is CASSYSAGARKNIQYF. The CDR3 DNA reads TGTGCCAGCAGCTACTCAGCGGGGGCCCGCAAAAACATTCAGTACTTC.

In nucleotides, the CDR3 is TGTGCCAGCAGTTCGGACGGGCTCCTTAATGAGCAGTTCTTC. This sequence encodes CASSSDGLLNEQFF. The chain joins TRBV12-3 or TRBV12-4 to TRBJ2-1; the D is unclear. The V end lost 4 bases, the J end lost 7 bases, and 14 bases lay between the germline ends. The CDR3 has 14 residues.

The chain combines TRBV4-2 with TRBJ1-5; no definite D call. The CDR3 has 16 amino acids. In germline, CDR1 is LGHNA, CDR2 YNFKEQ. V was trimmed by 1 base and J by 3 bases, leaving 13 bases between them. CDR3 amino acids: CASSQAAGLNNQPQHF. DNA for the CDR3: TGTGCCAGCAGCCAAGCGGCGGGCTTAAACAATCAGCCCCAGCATTTT.

This clonotype was detected a few times. The chain links TRBV7-3 to TRBJ1-1; no firm D call. Trimming left V 5 bases short and J 5 bases short, with 12 bases between. The CDR3 length is 13 residues. Germline CDR1 is SGHTA and CDR2 is FQGTGA. CDR3 loop: CASSAQDGTEAFF. CDR3 in DNA: TGTGCCAGCAGCGCCCAGGACGGGACTGAAGCTTTCTTT.

This clonotype was observed many times. This chain joins TRBV12-3 or TRBV12-4 and TRBJ2-1; the D is unclear. The germline V and J ends were trimmed by 6 bases and 2 bases, with 14 bases remaining between them. CDR3 length: 15 amino acids. CDR3 region: CASSTDHGPYNEQFF. The CDR3 DNA reads TGTGCCAGCAGCACTGACCACGGGCCCTACAATGAGCAGTTCTTC.

This clonotype was detected many times. The gene calls are TRBV19 and TRBJ2-5, with TRBD1 matching over 9 bases. After removal of 4 bases from V and 2 bases from J, the junction contained 5 bases not matched to a gene. Germline V gene sequence: CDR1 LNHDA, CDR2 SQIVND (reference sequence). The CDR3 consists of 15 residues. CDR3 bases: TGTGCCAGTAGTACCAGACAGGGGGATCAAGAGACCCAGTACTTC. Protein: CASSTRQGDQETQYF.

This clonotype has ten or more counts. The rearrangement joins TRBV4-1 to TRBJ1-5, with D uncertain. Trimming removed 3 bases at V and 0 bases at J, with 9 bases between. Germline lookup yields CDR1 MGHRA and CDR2 YSYEKL. The CDR3 has 15 amino acids. CDR3: CASSQAVISNQPQHF. The CDR3 DNA follows: TGCGCCAGCAGCCAGGCTGTAATTAGCAATCAGCCCCAGCATTTT.

CDR3 DNA sequence: TGTGCCACCAGCATGGACAGGGGAAATCAGCCCCAGCATTTT. Amino acid sequence: CATSMDRGNQPQHF. The chain links TRBV15 to TRBJ1-5; 9 bases are a match to TRBD1. V shed 4 bases, J shed 4 bases, and the junction held 2 bases outside the gene matches. The CDR3 covers 14 residues. Germline CDR1 reads LNHNV; CDR2 reads YYDKDF (reference sequence).

This clonotype has only a few counts. The J gene is TRBJ1-4, the V gene TRBV27; D call uncertain. The CDR3 covers 16 residues. Germline lookup yields CDR1 MNHEY and CDR2 SMNVEV (reference sequence). V lost 8 bases and J lost 0, with 16 bases in between. CDR3 loop: CASRSPQDSTNEKLFF. In nucleotides, the CDR3 is TGTGCCAGCCGATCTCCTCAGGACTCAACTAATGAAAAACTGTTTTTT.

The CDR3 is CASSPGTGREPGELFF. The CDR3 DNA is TGTGCCAGCAGCCCCGGGACAGGAAGGGAACCCGGGGAGCTGTTTTTT. The V call is TRBV6-5, the J call TRBJ2-2; 8 positions match TRBD1. This CDR3 is 16 amino acids long. With 6 bases clipped from V and 6 bases from J, the junction kept 12 bases outside the gene matches. CDR1 and CDR2 from the germline V gene are MNHEY and SVGAGI.

This clonotype turned up a few times. This rearrangement joins TRBV5-1 to TRBJ1-1, with D perhaps TRBD1 (6 bases). The length of the CDR3 is 16 residues. Germline V CDR1 and CDR2: SGHRS, YFSETQ. The V gene lost 5 bases and the J gene lost 1 base, with 18 bases spanning the gap. The DNA for the CDR3 is TGCGCCAGCAGGCCAAGTCCCGGGACACAGAACACTGAAGCTTTCTTT. This encodes CASRPSPGTQNTEAFF.

This clonotype was detected only a few times. V gene TRBV19 combines with J gene TRBJ1-5; D not resolved. This CDR3 contains 15 residues. Germline lookup yields CDR1 LNHDA and CDR2 SQIVND (reference sequence). V dropped 7 bases and J dropped 5 bases, with 18 bases sitting between them. The chain's CDR3 is CASTARGWADQPQHF. DNA of the CDR3: TGTGCCAGTACCGCCCGCGGATGGGCAGATCAGCCCCAGCATTTT. Together with reference TRBV19 and TRBJ1-5, the CDR3 gives the full variable domain: DGGITQSPKYLFRKEGQNVTLSCEQNLNHDAMYWYRQDPGQGLRLIYYSQIVNDFQKGDIAEGYSVSREKKESFPLTVTSAQKNPTAFYLCASTARGWADQPQHFGDGTRLSIL.

This clonotype turned up a few times. V is TRBV18 and J is TRBJ2-7; tentative D call: TRBD2 (6 bases). In germline, CDR1 is KGHSH, CDR2 LQKENI. The V end was cut by 6 bases, the J end by 7 bases, with 16 bases between. The CDR3 contains 13 residues. In DNA form, the CDR3 reads TGTGCCAGCTCTAGAGGGGCCGGGGGTGAGCAGTACTTC. Translated: CASSRGAGGEQYF.